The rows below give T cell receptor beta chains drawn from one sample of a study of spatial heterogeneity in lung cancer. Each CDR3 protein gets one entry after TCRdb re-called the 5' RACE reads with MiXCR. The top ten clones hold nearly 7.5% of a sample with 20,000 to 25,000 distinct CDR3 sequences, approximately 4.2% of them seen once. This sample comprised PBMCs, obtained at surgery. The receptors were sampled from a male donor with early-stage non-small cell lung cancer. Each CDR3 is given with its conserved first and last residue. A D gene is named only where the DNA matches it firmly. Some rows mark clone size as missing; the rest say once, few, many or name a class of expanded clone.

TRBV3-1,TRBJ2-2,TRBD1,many,CASSQATGGPAGELFF,TGTGCCAGCAGCCAAGCAACAGGGGGACCAGCCGGGGAGCTGTTTTTT
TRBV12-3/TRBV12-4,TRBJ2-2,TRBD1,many,CACRWDRVGPGELFF,TGTGCCTGCCGCTGGGACAGGGTTGGACCCGGGGAGCTGTTTTTT
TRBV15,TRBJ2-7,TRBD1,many,CATSSGQGDAYEQYF,TGTGCCACCAGCAGTGGACAGGGGGATGCCTACGAGCAGTACTTC
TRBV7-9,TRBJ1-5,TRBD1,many,CASSQGQNQPQHF,TGTGCCAGCAGCCAGGGACAGAATCAGCCCCAGCATTTT
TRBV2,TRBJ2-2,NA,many,CASSRSRVRGGELFF,TGTGCCAGCAGCAGGTCCCGGGTTCGAGGCGGGGAGCTGTTTTTT
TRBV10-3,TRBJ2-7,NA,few,CAISEAAAYEQYF,TGTGCCATCAGTGAGGCGGCGGCCTACGAGCAGTACTTC
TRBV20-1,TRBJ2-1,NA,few,CSAILSMQTGYNEQFF,TGCAGTGCTATCCTGTCGATGCAAACAGGTTACAATGAGCAGTTCTTC
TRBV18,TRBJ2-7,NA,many,CASSPGHSSYEQYF,TGTGCCAGCTCACCGGGGCACAGCTCCTACGAGCAGTACTTC
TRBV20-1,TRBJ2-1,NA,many,CSASGTSYNEQFF,TGCAGTGCTAGTGGGACTTCCTACAATGAGCAGTTCTTC
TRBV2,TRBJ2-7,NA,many,CASRIGRATYEQYF,TGTGCCAGCAGAATTGGACGGGCGACCTACGAGCAGTACTTC
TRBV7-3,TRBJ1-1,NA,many,CASSPDVNTEAFF,TGTGCCAGCAGCCCGGACGTTAACACTGAAGCTTTCTTT
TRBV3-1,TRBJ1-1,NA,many,CASSHRRVDTEAFF,TGTGCCAGCAGCCATCGCAGGGTGGACACTGAAGCTTTCTTT
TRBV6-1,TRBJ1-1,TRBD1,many,CASSDATGPFTEAFF,TGTGCCAGCAGTGACGCGACAGGGCCGTTCACTGAAGCTTTCTTT
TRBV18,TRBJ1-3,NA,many,CASSFRTGNTIYF,TGTGCCAGCTCATTCAGGACAGGAAACACCATATATTTT
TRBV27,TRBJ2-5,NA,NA,CASSPRARLFQETQYF,TGTGCCAGCAGTCCGCGTGCGAGACTATTCCAAGAGACCCAGTACTTC
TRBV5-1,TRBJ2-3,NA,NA,CASSLVALGTDTQYF,TGCGCCAGCAGCTTGGTAGCGTTGGGCACAGATACGCAGTATTTT
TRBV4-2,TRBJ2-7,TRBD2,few,CASSQPRGGAQSSYEQYF,TGTGCCAGCAGCCAACCCCGGGGAGGGGCGCAGAGCTCCTACGAGCAGTACTTC
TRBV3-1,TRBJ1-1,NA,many,CASSFGHMNTEAFF,TGTGCCAGCAGCTTCGGGCACATGAACACTGAAGCTTTCTTT
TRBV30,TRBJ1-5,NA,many,CAWTLNSNQPQHF,TGTGCCTGGACCTTGAATAGCAATCAGCCCCAGCATTTT
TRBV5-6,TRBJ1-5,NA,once,CASSFGQGLYSNQPQHF,TGTGCCAGCAGCTTCGGTCAGGGATTATATAGCAATCAGCCCCAGCATTTT
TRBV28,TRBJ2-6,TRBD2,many,CASSQPGLANSGANVLTF,TGTGCCAGCAGCCAACCGGGACTAGCGAACTCTGGGGCCAACGTCCTGACTTTC
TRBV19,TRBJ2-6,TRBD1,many,CASSPGTGYSGANVLTF,TGTGCCAGCAGCCCCGGGACAGGGTACTCTGGGGCCAACGTCCTGACTTTC
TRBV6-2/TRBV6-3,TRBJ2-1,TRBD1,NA,CASIKVSQGAYNEQFF,TGTGCCAGCATTAAAGTCTCCCAGGGGGCTTACAATGAGCAGTTCTTC
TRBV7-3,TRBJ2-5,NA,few,CASSPRRGETQYF,TGTGCCAGCAGTCCACGAAGAGGAGAGACCCAGTACTTC
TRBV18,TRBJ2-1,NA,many,CASSPTRRHYNEQFF,TGTGCCAGCTCACCAACCAGACGGCACTACAATGAGCAGTTCTTC